The present T cell receptor (beta chain) was sequenced within a study of blood T cell repertoires in COVID-19. Across the study: From T cells, B-cell-depleted T cells, or PBMCs came the material, which was cDNA or gDNA.

The CDR3 runs to 12 residues. With 5 bases removed from V and 7 bases from J, the gap between germline ends came to 11 bases. In its sample, this clone was seen once. Here immunoSEQ multiplex PCR was the method, and the copy in TCRdb shows in-frame clones only, minus some. The table lists 160,000 or so clones, roughly nine tenths of them singletons. The chain combines TRBV12-3 or TRBV12-4 with TRBJ1-2, with D maybe TRBD1 (5 bases). The sequenced material came from peripheral blood. The TCR comes from a man in his sixties with acute or convalescent COVID-19. CDR3 sequence reads: CASSPTVPGYTF. CDR3 DNA: TGTGCCAGCAGTCCGACAGTCCCTGGCTACACCTTC.